The sample holds a few counts of the clone carrying this T cell receptor beta chain. TCRdb reprocessed the 5' RACE reads via MiXCR and lists one record per CDR3 protein. The sample has around 390,000 distinct CDR3 sequences, approximately 15% seen once. This specimen comes from a study of T-cell memory formation after mild COVID-19. The V gene lost 2 bases and the J gene lost 4 bases, with 15 bases spanning the gap. CDR1 SEHNR and CDR2 FQNEAQ come from the germline V gene (reference sequence). The CDR3 has 16 amino acids. This sequence joins TRBV7-9 and TRBJ2-1, with D possibly matching TRBD2 (5 bases). The receptor comes from a man between 18 and 29 years old who had mild COVID-19 (a few samples of this study predate the infection). Cell type and time point are not known. The sample consisted of PBMCs or a T cell subset sorted from them (not recorded which). The CDR3 coding sequence is TGTGCCAGCAGCTTAAGAGGCGGGTTGATTTACAATGAGCAGTTCTTC. This sequence encodes CASSLRGGLIYNEQFF.